A selection of T cell receptor beta chains follows, all from one sample in a study of T cell repertoires in ileal Crohn's disease. Clones were read by immunoSEQ multiplex PCR, and TCRdb kept only the in-frame ones, dropping some. The sample consists of several thousand clones, around three quarters of them appearing once. The source material was ileal tissue. Source of these receptors: an adult with Crohn's disease. CDR3s include the opening cysteine and the closing phenylalanine or tryptophan. A D gene is named only where the DNA matches it firmly. Expanded clones are given a class, and other clones once, few, many or no size at all.

clone_size,j_call,d_call,v_call,cdr3_aa,cdr3_nt
NA,TRBJ2-7,NA,TRBV4-3,CASSLAPGESYEQYF,TGCGCCAGCAGCCTCGCCCCGGGGGAAAGCTACGAGCAGTACTTC
few,TRBJ1-1,TRBD1,TRBV2,CASRLLGQGNTEAFF,TGTGCCAGCAGACTCTTGGGACAGGGGAACACTGAAGCTTTCTTT
NA,TRBJ2-3,TRBD2,TRBV7-2,CASSGLAGNTQYF,TGTGCCAGCAGCGGACTAGCGGGGAATACGCAGTATTTT
NA,TRBJ2-3,TRBD1,TRBV7-2,CASSFLEGASYTDTQYF,TGTGCCAGCAGCTTTCTCGAGGGGGCCTCCTACACAGATACGCAGTATTTT
NA,TRBJ2-1,TRBD2,TRBV6-4,CASSGTSGSYNEQFF,TGTGCCAGCAGTGGGACTAGCGGGTCCTACAATGAGCAGTTCTTC
NA,TRBJ1-3,TRBD1,TRBV10-3,CATGDSSGNTIYF,TGTGCCACCGGGGACAGCTCTGGAAACACCATATATTTT
few,TRBJ1-2,TRBD1,TRBV7-3,CASSPTGGHGYTF,TGTGCCAGCAGCCCTACAGGGGGTCATGGCTACACCTTC
NA,TRBJ1-2,TRBD1,TRBV7-9,CASRADRVYGYTF,TGTGCCAGCAGAGCCGACAGGGTCTATGGCTACACCTTC
NA,TRBJ1-5,TRBD1,TRBV18,CASSTDRVDQPQHF,TGTGCCAGCTCAACCGACAGGGTTGATCAGCCCCAGCATTTT
NA,TRBJ2-6,NA,TRBV10-2,CASSEHRVRPPNVLTF,TGCGCCAGCAGTGAACACAGGGTACGACCGCCCAACGTCCTGACTTTC
NA,TRBJ1-1,TRBD1,TRBV7-2,CASSPRTGRDTEAFF,TGTGCCAGCAGCCCGAGGACAGGGAGGGACACTGAAGCTTTCTTT
NA,TRBJ2-5,NA,TRBV7-7,CASSSLPQETQYF,TGTGCCAGCAGCTCACTCCCCCAAGAGACCCAGTACTTC
once,TRBJ2-6,NA,TRBV19,CASNWVAEYSGANVLTF,TGTGCCAGTAACTGGGTGGCGGAGTACTCTGGGGCCAACGTCCTGACTTTC
NA,TRBJ1-1,NA,TRBV19,CASSQGSRWDTEAFF,TGTGCCAGCTCCCAGGGGTCGAGATGGGACACTGAAGCTTTCTTT
once,TRBJ2-3,NA,TRBV6-6,CASRLDKDTQYF,TGTGCCAGCAGACTTGACAAAGATACGCAGTATTTT
NA,TRBJ1-1,NA,TRBV30,CAFILKGGTEAFF,TGTGCCTTTATACTCAAGGGAGGAACTGAAGCTTTCTTT
NA,TRBJ1-2,NA,TRBV12-2,CASRLERGTDPYGYTF,TGTGCAAGTCGCTTAGAGAGGGGGACGGACCCGTATGGCTACACCTTC
NA,TRBJ2-1,NA,TRBV7-4,CASIPLGASYNEQFF,TGTGCCAGCATTCCCCTAGGTGCCTCATACAATGAGCAGTTCTTC
NA,TRBJ2-1,TRBD2,TRBV5-1,CASSLGTSGGASNEQFF,TGCGCCAGCAGCCTCGGGACTAGCGGGGGGGCGAGCAATGAGCAGTTCTTC
NA,TRBJ2-7,TRBD2,TRBV7-2,CASSLGRGGGYEQYF,TGTGCCAGCAGCTTAGGCCGTGGGGGGGGCTACGAGCAGTACTTC
NA,TRBJ2-6,NA,TRBV5-1,CASREDTGSGANVLTF,TGCGCCAGCAGAGAGGACACTGGCTCTGGGGCCAACGTCCTGACTTTC
few,TRBJ2-6,NA,TRBV19,CASRERGSGANVLTF,TGTGCCAGTAGAGAAAGGGGGTCTGGGGCCAACGTCCTGACTTTC
NA,TRBJ1-3,NA,TRBV5-4,CASGFAGGRRGNTIYF,TGTGCCAGCGGGTTCGCGGGGGGGCGTCGGGGAAACACCATATATTTT
few,TRBJ2-5,TRBD2,TRBV28,CAIGLGLAGVGETQYF,TGTGCCATCGGCCTTGGACTAGCGGGGGTCGGGGAGACCCAGTACTTC
few,TRBJ1-3,NA,TRBV30,CAWQGNSGNTIYF,TGTGCCTGGCAGGGCAACTCTGGAAACACCATATATTTT
few,TRBJ2-2,TRBD1,TRBV5-1,CASRSGGTDTGELFF,TGCGCCAGCAGGTCAGGGGGAACGGACACCGGGGAGCTGTTTTTT
NA,TRBJ2-4,TRBD1,TRBV7-8,CASSLEGGYDIQYF,TGTGCCAGCAGCTTAGAAGGGGGCTATGACATTCAGTACTTC
NA,TRBJ2-1,TRBD1,TRBV18,CASSPPGQGFYEQFF,TGTGCCAGCTCACCCCCGGGACAGGGATTCTATGAGCAGTTCTTC
few,TRBJ1-2,TRBD1,TRBV30,CAWSPDRGHYGYTF,TGTGCCTGGAGTCCTGACAGGGGGCATTATGGCTACACCTTC
NA,TRBJ1-4,NA,TRBV25-1,CASSRGGYEKLFF,TGTGCCAGCAGCCGAGGGGGATATGAAAAACTGTTTTTT
NA,TRBJ1-2,NA,TRBV21-1,CASSKDGQTHGYTF,TGTGCCAGCAGCAAAGATGGACAGACCCATGGCTACACCTTC
NA,TRBJ1-1,TRBD1,TRBV27,CASSAQQGGTEAFF,TGTGCCAGCAGTGCACAACAGGGGGGCACTGAAGCTTTCTTT
once,TRBJ1-1,NA,TRBV11-1,CASSIFSVDTEAFF,TGTGCCAGCAGCATTTTCTCGGTGGACACTGAAGCTTTCTTT
once,TRBJ1-2,NA,TRBV20-1,CSADSSYGYTF,TGCAGTGCAGACAGCTCCTATGGCTACACCTTC
NA,TRBJ2-6,NA,TRBV10-3,CAISPRGSGANVLTF,TGTGCCATCAGTCCCCGGGGCTCTGGGGCCAACGTCCTGACTTTC